The clone carrying this T cell receptor (beta chain) was seen more than once but under ten times. Its antigen is currently unknown. From the reads, TCRdb called clonotypes with MiXCR, one entry per CDR3 protein. Of 250,000 to 400,000 distinct CDR3 sequences detected, 25% appear once; the ten largest clones hold 10% to 15%. The data are from a study of T cell repertoires in cytomegalovirus infection. Study-level background: Selected CMV epitopes included recently identified HLA-C-restricted ones as well as well-studied HLA-B-restricted ones. CMV infection together with matching HLA type was indicated by public TCR beta signatures.

Germline V gene sequence: CDR1 GTSNPN, CDR2 SVGIG (reference sequence). Unmatched junction bases numbered 8, after V lost 4 bases and J lost 5 bases. This CDR3 contains 13 residues. Study outcomes and limitations: Individuals carrying CMV plus the relevant HLA were identified by cumulative frequency of public TCR beta families. Ex vivo, HLA-C-restricted CMV-specific TCR beta clonotypes prevailed over the rest of the response.

The J gene is TRBJ2-7, the V gene TRBV30; the match to TRBD1 covers 7 bases. The sample in question was cultured PBMCs, obtained from culture after CMV antigen stimulation. This TCR was recovered from a human donor in good health (CMV status not recorded). Some clones in this sample may be carry-over from other donors' samples. The chain's CDR3 is CAWNLGQDDEQYF. The CDR3 nucleotides read TGTGCCTGGAACCTCGGACAGGACGACGAGCAGTACTTC.